This T cell receptor (beta chain) was sequenced for a study of T cells in Graves' hyperthyroidism and ophthalmopathy. Amplified TCR beta CDR3 regions derived from RNA transcripts. TCR CDR3 regions were first amplified by RT-PCR with HTBI primers. TCRdb re-called the multiplex PCR reads with MiXCR, one entry per CDR3 protein. The sample records approximately 690,000 distinct CDR3 sequences, roughly 15% being singletons. Diagnostic assessment was based on clinical symptoms, serum thyroxine and TRAb, thyroid ultrasound and orbital computed tomography. Germline V gives CDR1 LNHDA, CDR2 SQIVND (reference sequence). V was cut by 4 bases and J by 2 bases, with 15 bases left in between. The CDR3 totals 16 residues. This clonotype was found a few times.

Sequenced material: blood. The J gene is TRBJ2-1, the V gene TRBV19; the D gene is possibly TRBD1 (6 bases). The receptor's source is a woman between 45 and 65 years old with Graves' ophthalmopathy. CDR3 region: CASSTLQGVAYNEQFF. The CDR3 region has the DNA TGTGCCAGTAGTACCCTACAGGGAGTCGCCTACAATGAGCAGTTCTTC.